Shown below are 10 T cell receptor beta chains from a single sample sequenced in a study of molecular identifiers for immune sequencing clone quantification. TCRdb re-derived calls from the PCR reads in MiXCR, one entry per CDR3 protein. Here the sample spans roughly 320,000 distinct CDR3 sequences, roughly 23% being singletons. The material sequenced was naive CD8+ T cells from blood, with Jurkat cell RNA spiked in. Subset reported: FACS-sorted CD8+CD4-CCR7+CD45RA+ naive T cells. All receptors derive from a human donor in good health. Some libraries in this study had Jurkat cell RNA spiked in.

This clonotype was seen at least ten times. The chain links TRBV7-3 to TRBJ2-3, with 11 bases matching TRBD2. The CDR3 extends over 15 amino acids. Trimming took 2 bases from V and 3 from J; bases not matched to a gene: 1. Germline-derived CDR1 and CDR2 are SGHTA and FQGTGA. CDR3 DNA sequence: TGTGCCAGCAGCTTAGGGACTAGCGGTACAGATACGCAGTATTTT. Translated, it gives CASSLGTSGTDTQYF.

This clonotype was seen at least ten times. V and J are TRBV9 and TRBJ1-3; D not resolved. V gave up 0 bases and J gave up 0 bases, with 13 bases separating them. The CDR3 extends over 17 amino acids. Germline loops: CDR1 SGDLS, CDR2 YYNGEE. The CDR3: CASSVDGHGNSGNTIYF. The CDR3 DNA is TGTGCCAGCAGCGTAGATGGGCACGGAAACTCTGGAAACACCATATATTTT.

This clonotype was found many times. This chain links TRBV12-3 or TRBV12-4 with TRBJ2-7, with D perhaps matching TRBD1 or TRBD2 (5 bases each). The CDR3 contains 14 residues. Trimming cost V 5 bases and J 2 bases, with 13 bases left between them. The DNA of the CDR3 is TGTGCCAGCAGTCCAACGCCGGGACCCTACGAGCAGTACTTC. Protein product: CASSPTPGPYEQYF.

This clonotype was picked up many times. The chain combines TRBV5-4 with TRBJ2-7; TRBD1 might be the D (5 bases). Germline values: CDR1 SGHNT, CDR2 YYREEE (reference sequence). Trimming cost V 0 bases and J 0 bases, with 10 bases left between them. The CDR3 is made up of 15 amino acids. CDR3 nucleotides: TGTGCCAGCAGCTTGGCCTTCGACAGCTCCTACGAGCAGTACTTC. Its translation is CASSLAFDSSYEQYF.

A word on this clonotype: This may be a read error, as it is one base from a much larger clone. The rearrangement uses TRBV9 and TRBJ1-5; D not certain. With 0 bases removed from V and 5 bases from J, the gap between germline ends came to 9 bases. The CDR3 has 14 amino acids. Germline V gene data show CDR1 as SGDLS and CDR2 as YYNGEE. The DNA of the CDR3 is TGTGCCAGCAGCGTAGGCAGTGGGGATCAGCCCCAGCATTTT. As protein: CASSVGSGDQPQHF.

Here the CDR3 DNA reads TGTGCCATCAGGGGGGGACTAGCGGGAGTTACCGGGGAGCTGTTTTTT. Residues: CAIRGGLAGVTGELFF. The chain is built from TRBV10-3 and TRBJ2-2; 14 positions agree with TRBD2. Germline CDR1 reads ENHRY; CDR2 reads SYGVKD. This CDR3 has 16 residues. V lost 6 bases and J lost 5; bases outside the gene matches: 5.

This clonotype was observed at least ten times. This chain links TRBV7-9 with TRBJ2-5; 7 bases line up with TRBD1. The ends lost 5 bases at V and 2 bases at J; junction bases unmatched: 11. The CDR3 extends over 16 amino acids. Germline V gives CDR1 SEHNR, CDR2 FQNEAQ (reference sequence). The CDR3, as DNA: TGTGCCAGCAGCATAACTCCCGGGACAGCTCAAGAGACCCAGTACTTC. Its translation is CASSITPGTAQETQYF.

The J gene is TRBJ2-2, the V gene TRBV27; perhaps TRBD1 as D (6 bases). With 3 bases removed from V and 3 bases from J, the gap between germline ends came to 11 bases. There are 15 residues in the CDR3. Germline V gives CDR1 MNHEY, CDR2 SMNVEV (reference sequence). DNA for the CDR3: TGTGCCAGCAGTTTTGGGACAACCCACACCGGGGAGCTGTTTTTT. As protein: CASSFGTTHTGELFF.

As regards this clonotype: A read error may be the cause here, since a much bigger clone is one base away. V usage is TRBV27 and J usage is TRBJ1-5; no definite D call. This CDR3 is 14 amino acids long. CDR1 and CDR2 from the germline V gene are MNHEY and SMNVEV (reference sequence). CDR3 sequence reads: CASSLIGANPPQHF. CDR3 bases: TGTGCCAGCAGTTTGATCGGAGCCAATCCGCCCCAGCATTTT.

This clonotype was counted many times. The rearrangement links TRBV5-1 to TRBJ2-5; TRBD2 matches at 10 bases. J was trimmed by 4 bases and V by 2 bases; bases with no gene match: 8. Germline V gives CDR1 SGHRS, CDR2 YFSETQ. CDR3 size: 16 residues. DNA of the CDR3: TGCGCCAGCAGCTTAACTCTAGCGGGAGTAGGAGAGACCCAGTACTTC. Residues: CASSLTLAGVGETQYF.